The rows below give T cell receptor beta chains drawn from one sample of a study of cytomegalovirus exposure and HLA in healthy donors. This table comes from immunoSEQ multiplex PCR, and its TCRdb copy is limited to in-frame clones, with some not included. The repertoire holds tens of thousands of clones, with more than 70% as singletons. The specimen sequenced was PBMCs. The receptors stem from a man aged 50-60 years in good health and CMV-seropositive. Both conserved end residues are part of each CDR3. The D gene is left open where the match is weak. Some rows have no size entry. The others give once, few or many, or a class for an expanded clone.

-,TRBV5-6,TRBD2,TRBJ2-1,18,TGTGCCAGCAGCCCGGGACTAGCGGGATGGGGTACCTACAATGAGCAGTTCTTC,CASSPGLAGWGTYNEQFF
-,TRBV7-2,TRBD2,TRBJ2-1,15,TGTGCCAGCAGCTTTAGGACTAGCGCTTACAATGAGCAGTTCTTC,CASSFRTSAYNEQFF
-,TRBV7-3,TRBD1,TRBJ2-7,15,TGTGCCAGCAGCTTAACCGGGACAGGAGCCTACGAGCAGTACTTC,CASSLTGTGAYEQYF
-,TRBV30,-,TRBJ2-7,13,TGTGCCTGGAGTGTACTAGAGGTCTACGAGCAGTACTTC,CAWSVLEVYEQYF
-,TRBV27,TRBD1,TRBJ2-5,13,TGTGCCAGCAGGAGGACAGGGCAAGAGACCCAGTACTTC,CASRRTGQETQYF
-,TRBV28,TRBD1,TRBJ2-7,13,TGTGCCAGCAGATCTACAGGGGACTACGAGCAGTACTTC,CASRSTGDYEQYF
-,TRBV30,TRBD2,TRBJ2-7,17,TGTGCCTGGAGTGCCCGCACTAGCGGGGAGAGCTCCTACGAGCAGTACTTC,CAWSARTSGESSYEQYF
-,TRBV7-3,-,TRBJ2-1,13,TGTGCCAGCAGCCCCCTCCCCGGGACTCCGGAGTTCTTC,CASSPLPGTPEFF
-,TRBV27,-,TRBJ2-5,14,TGTGCCAGCAGTTTAAGAGGGGGACAAGAGACCCAGTACTTC,CASSLRGGQETQYF
-,TRBV6-5,TRBD1,TRBJ1-2,13,TGTGCCAGCAGTGAGGACAGGGTCTATGGCTACACCTTC,CASSEDRVYGYTF
-,TRBV2,-,TRBJ1-1,13,TGTGCCAGCAGTGAAGCGGTGCGAACTGAAGCTTTCTTT,CASSEAVRTEAFF
-,TRBV10-2,-,TRBJ1-2,13,TGCGCCAGCCGGCGGGGGGTCATCTATGGCTACACCTTC,CASRRGVIYGYTF
once,TRBV6-6,-,TRBJ1-5,13,TGTGCCAGCAGCCGACAGAGCAATCAGCCCCAGCATTTT,CASSRQSNQPQHF
few,TRBV7-6,-,TRBJ1-5,13,TGTGCCAGCAGCTCTGGCCGTAATCAGCCCCAGCATTTT,CASSSGRNQPQHF
-,TRBV19,TRBD1,TRBJ1-4,16,TGTGCCAGTAGTATCCTGGGGGGACAGGGTCCTGTGGGACTGTTTTTT,CASSILGGQGPVGLFF
-,TRBV19,-,TRBJ1-1,13,TGTGCCAGTAGTATTTCCCGGAACACTGAAGCTTTCTTT,CASSISRNTEAFF
-,TRBV4-3,-,TRBJ1-5,15,TGCGCCAGCAGCCAAAAGAGAGTTAGCAATCAGCCCCAGCATTTT,CASSQKRVSNQPQHF
-,TRBV2,-,TRBJ2-6,14,TGTGCCAGCAGTGAGAGGGCTGGGGCCAACGTCCTGACTTTC,CASSERAGANVLTF
-,TRBV30,-,TRBJ2-2,14,TGTGCCTGGAGTGTCCTCAGGGCTACCGGGGAGCTGTTTTTT,CAWSVLRATGELFF
-,TRBV10-2,-,TRBJ1-4,10,TGCGCCAGCAGGGCTGAAAAACTGTTTTTT,CASRAEKLFF
-,TRBV7-8,TRBD1,TRBJ2-6,15,TGTGCCAGCAGAAGGACAGGTTCTGGGGCCAACGTCCTGACTTTC,CASRRTGSGANVLTF
-,TRBV6-1,-,TRBJ2-6,15,TGTGCCAGCATCGGGGGTAGGGCTGGGGCCAACGTCCTGACTTTC,CASIGGRAGANVLTF
-,TRBV19,TRBD1,TRBJ2-3,14,TGTGCCAGTACCCCGACAGGGGGCACAGATACGCAGTATTTT,CASTPTGGTDTQYF
-,TRBV7-9,-,TRBJ2-3,15,TGTGCCAGCAGCTTAGCGGGTCTAGCGACAGATACGCAGTATTTT,CASSLAGLATDTQYF
-,TRBV29-1,-,TRBJ1-6,15,TGCAGCGTCGCCTTGTCCGGGACCGGGGGTTCACCCCTCCACTTT,CSVALSGTGGSPLHF
-,TRBV6-1,TRBD2,TRBJ2-3,17,TGTGCCAGCAGTGAAGAACTAGCGGGAGGGCCGTTAGATACGCAGTATTTT,CASSEELAGGPLDTQYF
-,TRBV7-8,-,TRBJ2-6,16,TGTGCCCCGGGGCCAGGGGAGGGCTCTGGGGCCAACGTCCTGACTTTC,CAPGPGEGSGANVLTF
few,TRBV5-1,TRBD1,TRBJ1-5,15,TGCGCCAGCAGCTTGACCCCAGGGGGCAGTCAGCCCCAGCATTTT,CASSLTPGGSQPQHF
-,TRBV19,TRBD1,TRBJ1-4,14,TGTGCCAGTAGCCCGGGACAGGGAACGGGAAAACTGTTTTTT,CASSPGQGTGKLFF
-,TRBV28,TRBD1,TRBJ2-5,14,TGTGCCAGCAGTAAGGACAGGGGTAGAGAGACCCAGTACTTC,CASSKDRGRETQYF
few,TRBV6-1,TRBD1,TRBJ2-2,16,TGTGCCAGCAGTGCTAGGACAGGGGGTGGGTCCGGGGAGCTGTTTTTT,CASSARTGGGSGELFF
-,TRBV2,-,TRBJ1-2,15,TGTGCCAGCAGTGAAAGCGGCAGGCGGATCTATGGCTACACCTTC,CASSESGRRIYGYTF
-,TRBV29-1,-,TRBJ2-7,13,TGCAGCGTATCCGAGGTCGTGCAAAACGAGCAGTACTTC,CSVSEVVQNEQYF
-,TRBV29-1,TRBD1,TRBJ1-2,13,TGCAGCGTTGAAGATGACAGGGCCTATGGCTACACCTTC,CSVEDDRAYGYTF
-,TRBV6-1,TRBD1,TRBJ1-5,15,TGTGCCAGCAGCGCCGGGACAGGGAGCAATCAGCCCCAGCATTTT,CASSAGTGSNQPQHF
-,TRBV4-2,TRBD2,TRBJ2-7,18,TGTGCCAGCAGCCAGTCAGAGGCTAGCGGGAATAAGGCCTACGAGCAGTACTTC,CASSQSEASGNKAYEQYF
few,TRBV4-1,-,TRBJ1-2,18,TGCGCCAGCAGCCAAGACCTCACGCAGGGGACCCTTAACTATGGCTACACCTTC,CASSQDLTQGTLNYGYTF
-,TRBV10-2,TRBD2,TRBJ2-7,17,TGCGCCAGCAGTGAAGGGGCTAGCGGGGGGGGTGCCCACGAGCAGTACTTC,CASSEGASGGGAHEQYF
-,TRBV19,TRBD2,TRBJ2-5,16,TGTGCCAGTAGTCCGGAACTAGCGGGAGGGCCTGGGACCCAGTACTTC,CASSPELAGGPGTQYF
-,TRBV9,-,TRBJ2-7,16,TGTGCCAGCAGCGTGGTCCTCTTCCTCGACTACTACGAGCAGTACTTC,CASSVVLFLDYYEQYF
-,TRBV4-1,TRBD1,TRBJ2-5,13,TGCGCCAGCAGCCAAGGACAGGGGAAGACCCAGTACTTC,CASSQGQGKTQYF
-,TRBV9,-,TRBJ1-5,15,TGTGCCAGCAGCGTAGCAGGGTATAGCAATCAGCCCCAGCATTTT,CASSVAGYSNQPQHF
few,TRBV2,TRBD2,TRBJ2-5,15,TGTGCCAGCAGTGAACTAGCGGGAGCTTTCGAGACCCAGTACTTC,CASSELAGAFETQYF
-,TRBV5-5,-,TRBJ2-2,15,TGTGCCAGCAGCTTGGGTAGCGGTGACACCGGGGAGCTGTTTTTT,CASSLGSGDTGELFF
-,TRBV19,-,TRBJ2-7,13,TGTGCCAGTAGTCAACGCCGGGGAGGCGAGCAGTACTTC,CASSQRRGGEQYF
-,TRBV7-2,TRBD2,TRBJ2-3,16,TGTGCCAGCAGCTCGGCTAGCGGCACCGGGACAGATACGCAGTATTTT,CASSSASGTGTDTQYF
-,TRBV30,-,TRBJ1-3,12,TGTGCCTGGAGAAACAGGGGAAACACCATATATTTT,CAWRNRGNTIYF
-,TRBV15,-,TRBJ2-5,17,TGTGCCACCAGCAGGACACCCGGGACAAGGTTACAAGAGACCCAGTACTTC,CATSRTPGTRLQETQYF
-,TRBV6-1,-,TRBJ1-4,15,TGTGCCAGCAGTGATTGGAGGGGAACTAATGAAAAACTGTTTTTT,CASSDWRGTNEKLFF
-,TRBV10-3,TRBD1,TRBJ2-7,18,TGTGCCATCAGTGAGTCATCCATGCGGACAGGGGGCTCCTACGAGCAGTACTTC,CAISESSMRTGGSYEQYF
-,TRBV7-2,-,TRBJ2-2,12,TGTGCCAGCAGCCCCTTTAGCGGGGAGCTGTTTTTT,CASSPFSGELFF
few,TRBV9,TRBD2,TRBJ2-2,14,TGTGCCAGCAGCGTAGCGGGGGGTACCGGGGAGCTGTTTTTT,CASSVAGGTGELFF
-,TRBV6-5,TRBD2,TRBJ2-3,14,TGTGCCAGCCTAGCGGGGGGGCCGTGGAGTACGCAGTATTTT,CASLAGGPWSTQYF
once,TRBV18,-,TRBJ1-2,13,TGTGCCAGCTCAACACGGGGGGGCTATGGCTACACCTTC,CASSTRGGYGYTF